This TCR beta chain was sequenced for a study of T cell responses to AZD1222 COVID-19 vaccine. Regarding the study as a whole: Vaccine-associated CD4 TCRs spanned spike, dominant at 160-218 and 743-854. Females made up more of the donors, who were largely white British, and clonal diversity may have come out too low.

V was clipped by 6 bases and J by 4 bases; unmatched bases: 4. The germline gives CDR1 SGHRS, CDR2 YFSETQ. The CDR3 length is 15 residues. Generated by immunoSEQ multiplex PCR, the TCRdb table keeps only in-frame clones and is missing some. The sample shows some 130,000 clones, about 90% of them seen only once. On this clone itself: Its target is not known.

This rearrangement joins TRBV5-1 to TRBJ2-6; 10 bases agree with TRBD1. This material consisted of peripheral blood, taken on day 0 of AZD1222 vaccination. The source is an adult in good health. Here the CDR3 reads CASTGTGDGANVLTF. CDR3 bases: TGCGCCAGCACCGGGACAGGGGACGGGGCCAACGTCCTGACTTTC.